Following are 2 T cell receptor beta chains from one sample sequenced in a study of blood T cells in healthy people across ages (dated by TCRdb to 2014 to 2015). Preparation of the library involved 5' RACE. Sequencer: Illumina HiSeq 2500. A second roughly 6 to 11 cycle PCR used a sample-barcoded 5' primer and a J-beta primer mix. TCRdb handled the public reads itself, with Q25 trimming in fastp and clone calling in MiXCR, and kept productive beta chains. Duplicate CDR3 protein sequences are folded into a single record with the most common DNA and genes. The sample includes 790,000 or so distinct CDR3 sequences, with around 45% observed a single time. 15% to 20% of the sample belongs to the ten largest clones. Sequencing was performed on blood. Receptors originate from an elderly man in good health.

This chain uses TRBV10-2 with TRBJ2-7; D is possibly TRBD2 (5 bases). The V gene's germline CDR1 is WSHSY and CDR2 SAAADI. The CDR3 consists of 15 residues. The V end was cut by 4 bases, the J end by 4 bases, with 17 bases between. DNA of the CDR3: TGCGCCAGCAGTGGGTCGGGGAGCCCGACGTACGAGCAGTACTTC. Protein product: CASSGSGSPTYEQYF.

A remark on this clonotype: A much larger clonotype is one base distant, so this may be a read error. The chain links TRBV29-1 to TRBJ2-6; D is tentatively TRBD1 or TRBD2 (6 bases each). Per the germline V gene, CDR1 is SQVTM and CDR2 is ANQGSEA. This CDR3 is built from 14 residues. DNA of the CDR3: TGCAGCGTCGGAGGGGGGTACGGGGCCAACATCCTGACTTTC. This codes for CSVGGGYGANILTF. The variable domain in full, completed from reference TRBV29-1 and TRBJ2-6, reads SAVISQKPSRDICQRGTSLTIQCQVDSQVTMMFWYRQQPGQSLTLIATANQGSEATYESGFVIDKFPISRPNLTFSTLTVSNMSPEDSSIYLCSVGGGYGANILTFGAGSRLTVL.